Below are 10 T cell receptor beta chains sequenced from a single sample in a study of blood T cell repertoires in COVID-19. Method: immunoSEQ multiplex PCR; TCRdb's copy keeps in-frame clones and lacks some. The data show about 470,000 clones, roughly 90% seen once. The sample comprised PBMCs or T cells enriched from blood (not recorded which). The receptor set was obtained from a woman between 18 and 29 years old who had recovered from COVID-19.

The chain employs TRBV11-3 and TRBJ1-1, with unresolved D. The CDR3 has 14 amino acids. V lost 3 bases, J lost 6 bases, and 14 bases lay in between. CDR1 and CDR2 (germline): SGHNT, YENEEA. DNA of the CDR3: TGTGCCAGCAGCTTCGGGAGCGAGTCGGCTGAAGCTTTCTTT. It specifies CASSFGSESAEAFF. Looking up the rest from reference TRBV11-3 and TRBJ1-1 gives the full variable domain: EAGVVQSPRYKIIEKKQPVAFWCNPISGHNTLYWYLQNLGQGPELLIRYENEEAVDDSQLPKDRFSAERLKGVDSTLKIQPAELGDSAVYLCASSFGSESAEAFFGQGTRLTVV.

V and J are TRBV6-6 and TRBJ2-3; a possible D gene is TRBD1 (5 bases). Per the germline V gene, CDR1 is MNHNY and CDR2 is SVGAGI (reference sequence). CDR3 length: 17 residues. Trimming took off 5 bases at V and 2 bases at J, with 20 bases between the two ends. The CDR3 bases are TGTGCCAGCAGTCTCTCTACCCCCGGCAGGGACACAGATACGCAGTATTTT. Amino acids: CASSLSTPGRDTDTQYF.

The CDR3 here is CASSSIGGTEAFF. CDR3 DNA: TGTGCCAGTAGCAGTATCGGGGGCACTGAAGCTTTCTTT. The rearrangement uses TRBV19 and TRBJ1-1; tentative D call: TRBD1 (5 bases). Germline CDR1 LNHDA, CDR2 SQIVND (reference sequence). V dropped 6 bases and J dropped 4 bases, with 12 bases sitting between them. The CDR3 length is 13 residues. The full variable domain, rest sourced from reference TRBV19 and TRBJ1-1, is DGGITQSPKYLFRKEGQNVTLSCEQNLNHDAMYWYRQDPGQGLRLIYYSQIVNDFQKGDIAEGYSVSREKKESFPLTVTSAQKNPTAFYLCASSSIGGTEAFFGQGTRLTVV.

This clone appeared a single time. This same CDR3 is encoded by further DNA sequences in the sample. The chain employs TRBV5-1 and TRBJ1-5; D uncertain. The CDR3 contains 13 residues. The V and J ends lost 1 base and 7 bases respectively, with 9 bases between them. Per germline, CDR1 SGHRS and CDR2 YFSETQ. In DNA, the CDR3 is TGCGCCAGCAGCTTGACGGGAGGACAGCCCCAGCATTTT. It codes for CASSLTGGQPQHF. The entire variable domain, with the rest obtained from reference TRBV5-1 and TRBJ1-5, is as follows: KAGVTQTPRYLIKTRGQQVTLSCSPISGHRSVSWYQQTPGQGLQFLFEYFSETQRNKGNFPGRFSGRQFSNSRSEMNVSTLELGDSALYLCASSLTGGQPQHFGDGTRLSIL.

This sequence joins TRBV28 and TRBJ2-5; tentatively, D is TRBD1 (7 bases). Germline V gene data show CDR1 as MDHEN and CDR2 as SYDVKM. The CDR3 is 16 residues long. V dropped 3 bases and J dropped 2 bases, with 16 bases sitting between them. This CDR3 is CASSFRGYRGQETQYF. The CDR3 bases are TGTGCCAGCAGTTTTCGGGGGTACAGGGGACAAGAGACCCAGTACTTC.

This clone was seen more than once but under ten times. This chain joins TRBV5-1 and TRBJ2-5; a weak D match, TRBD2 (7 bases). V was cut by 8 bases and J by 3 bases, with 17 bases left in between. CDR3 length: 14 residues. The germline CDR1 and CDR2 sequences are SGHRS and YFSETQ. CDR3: CASRAGAIEETQYF. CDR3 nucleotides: TGCGCCAGTCGTGCGGGGGCAATCGAAGAGACCCAGTACTTC.

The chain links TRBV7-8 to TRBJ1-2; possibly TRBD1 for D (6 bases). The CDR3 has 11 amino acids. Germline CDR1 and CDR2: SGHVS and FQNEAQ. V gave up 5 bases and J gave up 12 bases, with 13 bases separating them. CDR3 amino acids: CASSREDSHTF. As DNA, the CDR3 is TGTGCCAGCAGCCGGGAGGACAGCCACACCTTC.

The CDR3, as DNA: TGTGCCAGCAGCCCTCTCCTGGGCGGGGGGATCACAGATACGCAGTATTTT. Translation: CASSPLLGGGITDTQYF. V and J are TRBV7-2 and TRBJ2-3; 8 bases align to TRBD2. V shed 5 bases, J shed 2 bases, and the junction held 12 bases outside the gene matches. Per germline, CDR1 SGHTA and CDR2 FQGNSA. The CDR3 totals 17 residues.

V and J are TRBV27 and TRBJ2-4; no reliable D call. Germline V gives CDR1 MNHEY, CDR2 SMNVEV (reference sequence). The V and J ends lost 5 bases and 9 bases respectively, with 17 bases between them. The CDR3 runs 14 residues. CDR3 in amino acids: CASSPFYGSGIQYF. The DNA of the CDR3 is TGTGCCAGCAGTCCTTTCTATGGTTCGGGCATTCAGTACTTC.

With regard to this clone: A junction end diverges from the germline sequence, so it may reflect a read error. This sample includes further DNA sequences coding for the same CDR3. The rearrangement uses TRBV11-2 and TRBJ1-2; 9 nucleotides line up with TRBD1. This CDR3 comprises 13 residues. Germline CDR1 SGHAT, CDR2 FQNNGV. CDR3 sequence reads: CASSLDRGYGYTF. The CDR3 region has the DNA TGTGCCAGCAGCCTAGACAGGGGGTATGGCTACACCTTC. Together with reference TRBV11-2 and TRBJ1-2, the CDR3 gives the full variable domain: EAGVAQSPRYKIIEKRQSVAFWCNPISGHATLYWYQQILGQGPKLLIQFQNNGVVDDSQLPKDRFSAERLKGVDSTLKIQPAKLEDSAVYLCASSLDRGYGYTFGSGTRLTVV.